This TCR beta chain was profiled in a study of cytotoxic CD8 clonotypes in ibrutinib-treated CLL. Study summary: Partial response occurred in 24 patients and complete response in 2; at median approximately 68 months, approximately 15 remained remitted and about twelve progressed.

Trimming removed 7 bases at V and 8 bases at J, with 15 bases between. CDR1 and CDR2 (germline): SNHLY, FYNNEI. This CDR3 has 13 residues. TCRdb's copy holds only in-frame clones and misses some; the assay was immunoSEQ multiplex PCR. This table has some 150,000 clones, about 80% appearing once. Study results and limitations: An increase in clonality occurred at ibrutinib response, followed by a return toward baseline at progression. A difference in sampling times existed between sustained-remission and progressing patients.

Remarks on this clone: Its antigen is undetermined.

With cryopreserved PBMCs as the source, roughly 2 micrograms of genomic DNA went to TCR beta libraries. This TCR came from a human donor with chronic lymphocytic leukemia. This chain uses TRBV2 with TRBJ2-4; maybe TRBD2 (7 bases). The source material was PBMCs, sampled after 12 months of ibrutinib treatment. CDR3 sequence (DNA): TGTGCCAGCACGGGGGGCGGGGTGTACATTCAGTACTTC. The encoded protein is CASTGGGVYIQYF. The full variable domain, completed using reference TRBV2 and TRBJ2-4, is EPEVTQTPSHQVTQMGQEVILRCVPISNHLYFYWYRQILGQKVEFLVSFYNNEISEKSEIFDDQFSVERPDGSNFTLKIRSTKLEDSAMYFCASTGGGVYIQYFGAGTRLSVL.